These 11 T cell receptor beta chains share one sample of origin, sequenced in a study of cytomegalovirus exposure and HLA in healthy donors. Both 60 Vbeta primers and 13 Jbeta primers went into the PCR. Profiling relied on immunoSEQ multiplex PCR, and the TCRdb table lists in-frame clones only, not all of them. This sample has roughly 180,000 clones, with 84% found just once. Sequenced input: PBMCs. The receptor source for this set is a man in his thirties or forties in good health and CMV-seronegative.

The chain couples TRBV19 to TRBJ2-7, with 9 bases fitting TRBD1. The CDR3 has 17 amino acids. Germline values: CDR1 LNHDA, CDR2 SQIVND (reference sequence). V was pared by 3 bases and J by 6 bases, with 15 bases of the junction left unmatched. In DNA, the CDR3 is TGTGCCAGTAGTATCGTCTCGGACGGGACAGGGTCTCGCGAGCAGTACTTC. Encoded protein: CASSIVSDGTGSREQYF.

The CDR3 reads CASSARQGGAGNEQFF. CDR3 DNA: TGCGCCAGCAGCGCTAGACAGGGGGGTGCGGGCAATGAGCAGTTCTTC. The rearrangement links TRBV5-1 to TRBJ2-1; 9 nucleotides align to TRBD1. Germline CDR1 SGHRS, CDR2 YFSETQ. The CDR3 covers 16 residues. Trimming removed 4 bases from V and 6 bases from J; junction bases left unmatched: 11.

The chain joins TRBV10-3 to TRBJ1-4, with a possible D match to TRBD1 (6 bases). The CDR3 loop spans 14 amino acids. The V gene lost 2 bases and the J gene lost 8 bases, with 12 bases spanning the gap. Per the germline V gene, CDR1 is ENHRY and CDR2 is SYGVKD. The CDR3 protein is CAISEEGGREKLFF. The CDR3 bases are TGTGCCATCAGTGAGGAAGGGGGAAGAGAAAAACTGTTTTTT.

CDR3 sequence: CASSARGGTDYGYTF. CDR3 bases: TGTGCCAGCAGTGCGCGCGGGGGTACGGACTATGGCTACACCTTC. V is TRBV6-1 and J is TRBJ1-2, with D maybe TRBD1 (5 bases). Trimming left V 4 bases short and J 3 bases short, with 15 bases between. Germline CDR1 MNHNS, CDR2 SASEGT. This CDR3 has 15 amino acids.

The chain's CDR3 is CASSQDFRGQETQYF. The DNA for the CDR3 is TGCGCCAGCAGCCAAGATTTCAGGGGCCAAGAGACCCAGTACTTC. The V and J genes are TRBV4-3 and TRBJ2-5, with D perhaps TRBD1 (6 bases). V lost 0 bases to trimming and J lost 1 base, with 9 bases between them. Germline CDR1 and CDR2: LGHNA and YSLEER. The CDR3 contains 15 residues.

This clone appeared a single time. The chain uses TRBV6-5 and TRBJ1-1; possibly TRBD1 for D (6 bases). The V end was cut by 6 bases, the J end by 1 base, with 15 bases between. The CDR3 length is 15 residues. The germline V gene has CDR1 MNHEY and CDR2 SVGAGI. This CDR3 reads CASRLDSQKNTEAFF. In DNA, the CDR3 is TGTGCCAGCAGGCTGGACAGCCAAAAGAACACTGAAGCTTTCTTT.

This clone was found once. The chain combines TRBV4-1 with TRBJ2-1, with D perhaps matching TRBD1 (5 bases). Germline CDR1 MGHRA, CDR2 YSYEKL. CDR3 length equals 15 residues. V dropped 4 bases and J dropped 8 bases, with 18 bases sitting between them. The CDR3 nucleotides are TGCGCCAGCAGCCGAGACAGTCTCATCGTCGATGAGCAGTTCTTC. Amino acid sequence: CASSRDSLIVDEQFF.

The chain combines TRBV7-6 with TRBJ2-2, with a possible D match to TRBD2 (5 bases). There are 16 residues in the CDR3. V lost 2 bases to trimming and J lost 1 base, with 11 bases between them. Germline CDR1 and CDR2: SGHVS and FNYEAQ. CDR3 region: CASSLYSSGNTGELFF. CDR3 DNA sequence: TGTGCCAGCAGCTTATATTCCAGCGGGAACACCGGGGAGCTGTTTTTT.

The chain joins TRBV2 to TRBJ1-3; 10 bases agree with TRBD1. The CDR3 loop spans 16 amino acids. Per the germline V gene, CDR1 is SNHLY and CDR2 is FYNNEI. The ends lost 4 bases at V and 4 bases at J; junction bases unmatched: 7. As DNA, the CDR3 is TGTGCCAGCAGTGCCACCGGGACAGGGGTAGGAAACACCATATATTTT. It translates to CASSATGTGVGNTIYF. The full variable domain, completed using reference TRBV2 and TRBJ1-3, is EPEVTQTPSHQVTQMGQEVILRCVPISNHLYFYWYRQILGQKVEFLVSFYNNEISEKSEIFDDQFSVERPDGSNFTLKIRSTKLEDSAMYFCASSATGTGVGNTIYFGEGSWLTVV.

The rearrangement links TRBV10-3 to TRBJ2-1; weak D call: TRBD2 (6 bases). This CDR3 contains 12 residues. V was pared by 3 bases and J by 7 bases, with 7 bases between. Germline CDR1 ENHRY, CDR2 SYGVKD. The CDR3 is CAISDGGNEQFF. In DNA form, the CDR3 reads TGTGCCATCAGTGATGGGGGGAATGAGCAGTTCTTC.

The gene calls are TRBV19 and TRBJ1-3, with D perhaps TRBD1 (6 bases). The CDR3 covers 14 residues. The ends were cut back, 6 bases at V and 2 bases at J, with 11 bases in the middle. CDR1 LNHDA and CDR2 SQIVND come from the germline V gene (reference sequence). CDR3 loop: CASRGAGPGNTIYF. The CDR3 DNA sequence: TGTGCCAGTAGGGGGGCTGGGCCTGGAAACACCATATATTTT.